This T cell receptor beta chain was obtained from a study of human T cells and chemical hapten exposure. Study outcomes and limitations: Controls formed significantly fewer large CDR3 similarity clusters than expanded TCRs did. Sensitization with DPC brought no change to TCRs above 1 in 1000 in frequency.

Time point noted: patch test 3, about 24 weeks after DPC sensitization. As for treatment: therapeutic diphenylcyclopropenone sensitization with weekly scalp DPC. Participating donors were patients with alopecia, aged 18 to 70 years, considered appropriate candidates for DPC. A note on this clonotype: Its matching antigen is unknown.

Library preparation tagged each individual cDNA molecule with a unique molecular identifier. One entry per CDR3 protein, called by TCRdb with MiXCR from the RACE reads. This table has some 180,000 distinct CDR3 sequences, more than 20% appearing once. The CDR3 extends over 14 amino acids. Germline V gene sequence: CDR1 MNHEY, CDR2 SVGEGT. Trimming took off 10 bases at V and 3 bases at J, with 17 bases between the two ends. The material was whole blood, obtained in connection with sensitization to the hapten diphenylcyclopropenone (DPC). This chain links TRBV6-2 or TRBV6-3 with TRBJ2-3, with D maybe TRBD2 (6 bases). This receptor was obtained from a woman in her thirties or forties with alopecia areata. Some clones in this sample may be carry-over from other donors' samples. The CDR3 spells CATLLFGGTDTQYF. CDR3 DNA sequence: TGTGCCACCCTCCTTTTCGGGGGAACAGATACGCAGTATTTT.